The 21 T cell receptor beta chains listed next were all sequenced from one sample in a study of somatic mutations in cytotoxic T cells in rheumatoid arthritis (dated by TCRdb to about 2017). The library came from the immunoSEQ multiplex PCR assay. TCRdb limited this immuneACCESS table to in-frame rearrangements with V and J called. A share of clones is missing; checked studies link under half to unresolved V genes, and the rest is unexplained. The sample contains 13,000 or so clones, about 81% of them found a single time. Just under 30% of the sample rests with the top ten. Sequenced material: CD8+ T cells sorted from blood. The receptors originated from an adult with rheumatoid arthritis.

The rearrangement uses TRBV6-5 and TRBJ1-2, with D perhaps matching TRBD1 (5 bases). V shed 6 bases and J shed 10 bases, with 12 bases lying between them. The germline V gene encodes CDR1 MNHEY and CDR2 SVGAGI. This CDR3 region has 11 residues. CDR3 protein: CASRAGVDYTF. The CDR3 nucleotides read TGTGCCAGCAGGGCGGGGGTGGACTACACCTTC.

Here the CDR3 DNA reads TGTGCCAGCAGAGCGGGACTACCCTACGAGCAGTACTTC. Translating gives CASRAGLPYEQYF. The gene calls are TRBV2 and TRBJ2-7; 7 bases are shared with TRBD2. Germline-derived CDR1 and CDR2 are SNHLY and FYNNEI. V trimming: 6 bases; J trimming: 2 bases; junction bases outside the gene matches: 4. The CDR3 is 13 residues long.

This sequence joins TRBV28 and TRBJ2-7; 11 bases agree with TRBD1. The germline V gene encodes CDR1 MDHEN and CDR2 SYDVKM. The CDR3 totals 15 residues. Trimming took 6 bases from V and 7 from J; bases not matched to a gene: 11. In DNA, the CDR3 is TGTGCCAGCAGCTCCCGGACAGGGGGCCTAGAAGAGCAGTACTTC. It encodes CASSSRTGGLEEQYF.

For the CDR3, the DNA is TGTGCCAGCAGCTACCGGAATTCGAACACCGGGGAGCTGTTTTTT. Translated, it gives CASSYRNSNTGELFF. This chain connects TRBV7-9 to TRBJ2-2; D remains ambiguous. There are 15 residues in the CDR3. Per the germline V gene, CDR1 is SEHNR and CDR2 is FQNEAQ (reference sequence). The V end lost 4 bases, the J end lost 0 bases, and 9 bases lay between the germline ends.

The V gene is TRBV7-8, the J gene TRBJ2-5; the match to TRBD2 covers 8 bases. CDR3 length: 16 residues. J gave up 4 bases and V 5 bases, and 12 bases lay outside the gene matches. CDR1 and CDR2 from the germline V gene are SGHVS and FQNEAQ. CDR3 residues: CASSPHGGGRLETQYF. The CDR3 coding sequence is TGTGCCAGCAGCCCCCACGGGGGGGGGCGTTTAGAGACCCAGTACTTC.

The chain couples TRBV2 to TRBJ1-1; perhaps TRBD1 as D (5 bases). The CDR3 consists of 11 residues. Germline CDR1 SNHLY, CDR2 FYNNEI. Between the trimmed V and J ends, which lost 9 bases and 5 bases, there was a span of 10 bases. CDR3 protein: CARVGRTEAFF. The CDR3 DNA reads TGTGCCAGAGTGGGACGGACTGAAGCTTTCTTT.

The chain uses TRBV6-5 and TRBJ1-1, with a possible D match to TRBD1 (5 bases). The germline V and J ends were trimmed by 8 bases and 1 base, with 8 bases remaining between them. The CDR3 sequence is 12 residues long. CDR1 MNHEY and CDR2 SVGAGI come from the germline V gene. The CDR3, as DNA: TGTGCCAGCGAGGGACGGAACACTGAAGCTTTCTTT. This sequence encodes CASEGRNTEAFF.

The chain has TRBV5-1 and TRBJ2-2, with D hard to call. Looked up from germline, CDR1 is SGHRS and CDR2 is YFSETQ. V shed 0 bases and J shed 6 bases, with 9 bases lying between them. The CDR3 has 14 residues. This CDR3 reads CASSLAGSAGELFF. The CDR3 nucleotides are TGCGCCAGCAGCTTGGCAGGAAGTGCCGGGGAGCTGTTTTTT. Variable domain in full (rest from reference TRBV5-1 and TRBJ2-2): KAGVTQTPRYLIKTRGQQVTLSCSPISGHRSVSWYQQTPGQGLQFLFEYFSETQRNKGNFPGRFSGRQFSNSRSEMNVSTLELGDSALYLCASSLAGSAGELFFGEGSRLTVL.

The DNA of the CDR3 is TGTGCCAGCAGCTCGCGGGCCCCCGGGGAGCTGTTTTTT. It is translated as CASSSRAPGELFF. The chain couples TRBV7-9 to TRBJ2-2, with D perhaps matching TRBD2 (5 bases). The CDR3 has 13 residues. Germline assignment: CDR1 SEHNR and CDR2 FQNEAQ (reference sequence). The V and J ends lost 4 bases and 6 bases respectively, with 9 bases between them.

This clone is a singleton in its sample. This rearrangement joins TRBV28 to TRBJ2-1; D may match TRBD1 or TRBD2 (5 bases each). This CDR3 is built from 15 residues. In germline, CDR1 is MDHEN, CDR2 SYDVKM. Trimming cost V 2 bases and J 1 base, with 9 bases left between them. CDR3 DNA: TGTGCCAGCAGTTTAGATTGGGGGTCCTACAATGAGCAGTTCTTC. It codes for CASSLDWGSYNEQFF.

This clone was seen a single time. This sequence joins TRBV5-4 and TRBJ1-2; TRBD1 is a possible D gene (6 bases). V was cut by 4 bases and J by 6 bases, with 13 bases left in between. The V gene's germline CDR1 is SGHNT and CDR2 YYREEE (reference sequence). The CDR3 loop spans 13 amino acids. CDR3 loop: CASSIGTPNGYTF. CDR3 nucleotide sequence: TGTGCCAGCAGCATCGGGACACCTAATGGCTACACCTTC. Complete variable domain (other parts from reference TRBV5-4 and TRBJ1-2): ETGVTQSPTHLIKTRGQQVTLRCSSQSGHNTVSWYQQALGQGPQFIFQYYREEENGRGNFPPRFSGLQFPNYSSELNVNALELDDSALYLCASSIGTPNGYTFGSGTRLTVV.

The CDR3 spells CASSLRVFNSPLHF. As DNA, the CDR3 is TGTGCCAGCAGCTTACGGGTGTTCAATTCACCCCTCCACTTT. The gene calls are TRBV7-6 and TRBJ1-6; D gene ambiguous. The CDR3 runs 14 residues. Germline-derived CDR1 and CDR2 are SGHVS and FNYEAQ. The germline V and J ends were trimmed by 2 bases and 7 bases, with 9 bases remaining between them.

The chain combines TRBV27 with TRBJ2-7; TRBD1 aligns across 9 bases. With V trimmed by 6 bases and J by 3 bases, 3 bases remained unmatched. The CDR3 totals 13 residues. Per the germline V gene, CDR1 is MNHEY and CDR2 is SMNVEV (reference sequence). CDR3 sequence: CASRPGQGYEQYF. The CDR3 DNA follows: TGTGCCAGCAGACCGGGACAGGGCTACGAGCAGTACTTC.

The J gene is TRBJ1-2, the V gene TRBV18, with TRBD1 identical over 8 bases. V gave up 5 bases and J gave up 8 bases; unmatched junction bases: 7. CDR1 is KGHSH, CDR2 LQKENI, per germline. The CDR3 has 13 residues. Here the CDR3 reads CASSSDRARGYTF. The CDR3 DNA reads TGTGCCAGCTCATCGGACAGGGCCAGGGGCTACACCTTC.

The chain links TRBV28 to TRBJ1-5; no definite D call. V was clipped by 6 bases and J by 11 bases, with 17 bases between them. This CDR3 is built from 13 residues. Germline V gives CDR1 MDHEN, CDR2 SYDVKM. The CDR3 loop is CASRVNSLVSQHF. The CDR3 DNA follows: TGTGCCAGCAGGGTGAACAGTCTAGTCTCCCAGCATTTT.

This chain links TRBV27 with TRBJ2-2; 9 bases align to TRBD2. V dropped 7 bases and J dropped 9; count of bases not matched to a gene: 12. This CDR3 has 15 residues. The V gene's germline CDR1 is MNHEY and CDR2 SMNVEV (reference sequence). CDR3 nucleotide sequence: TGTGCCAGCACCATCTCGACTAGCGGTGTTTGGGAGCTGTTTTTT. This sequence encodes CASTISTSGVWELFF.

The chain has TRBV11-2 and TRBJ1-4; D is ambiguous. CDR3 length: 15 amino acids. Germline V CDR1 and CDR2: SGHAT, FQNNGV. The V and J ends lost 4 bases and 0 bases respectively, with 9 bases between them. The CDR3 nucleotides read TGTGCCAGCAGCTCCTCTGGTGCAACTAATGAAAAACTGTTTTTT. It specifies CASSSSGATNEKLFF.

V is TRBV6-6 and J is TRBJ2-3; 11 positions match TRBD2. CDR3 length: 16 residues. Germline lookup yields CDR1 MNHNY and CDR2 SVGAGI (reference sequence). Trimming removed 0 bases from V and 5 bases from J; junction bases left unmatched: 4. DNA of the CDR3: TGTGCCAGCAGTTACTCAGGGACTAGCGGACAAGATACGCAGTATTTT. It translates to CASSYSGTSGQDTQYF.

The V and J genes are TRBV28 and TRBJ1-1; 7 positions match TRBD1. V was clipped by 10 bases and J by 7 bases; unmatched bases: 12. The CDR3 runs 13 residues. Germline CDR1 is MDHEN and CDR2 is SYDVKM. CDR3 DNA: TGTGCCACCAAGACAGGGTTAGTGGATGAAGCTTTCTTT. It translates to CATKTGLVDEAFF.

This clone turned up a few times. DNA for the CDR3: TGTGCCAGCCCGGACAGGAACACTGAAGCTTTCTTT. Protein product: CASPDRNTEAFF. This chain uses TRBV9 with TRBJ1-1, with D perhaps matching TRBD1 (6 bases). CDR3 size: 12 residues. CDR1 is SGDLS and CDR2 is YYNGEE in the germline V gene. Between the trimmed V and J ends, which lost 7 bases and 1 base, there was a span of 8 bases.

This clone was detected a few times. CDR3 sequence (DNA): TGTGCCAGCAGCTTTGGTCCGGGCGAGAATGAGCAGTTCTTC. Translating it yields CASSFGPGENEQFF. The rearrangement uses TRBV5-4 and TRBJ2-1; D unresolved. The germline CDR1 and CDR2 sequences are SGHNT and YYREEE (reference sequence). CDR3 length: 14 amino acids. Trimming pared 2 bases from V and 7 bases from J, leaving 13 bases between.